This paragraph reports one T cell receptor (beta chain). Its antigen is undetermined. Germline CDR1 reads SEHNR; CDR2 reads FQNEAQ (reference sequence). V lost 5 bases to trimming and J lost 2 bases; unmatched junction nucleotides: 5. CDR3 length: 16 residues. This entry belongs to a study of beta chain features in type 1 diabetes. Study-level findings and limits: Moderately but significantly shorter TCRB CDR3s were found in Type 1 diabetes patients in all four CD4+ subsets. Healthy donors had naive, central memory and Treg TCRB repertoires that appeared less similar than those seen among patients. The VDJ junctions of type 1 diabetes patients carried fewer insertions and more deletions.

The study reverse transcribed the entire isolated RNA, so it sequenced expressed TCRB transcripts. Libraries were prepared by immunoSEQ multiplex PCR; TCRdb keeps only in-frame clonotypes and omits some of them. The sample lists around 250,000 clones; 11% to 15% were seen once. This chain links TRBV7-9 with TRBJ2-3; 12 bases align to TRBD2. Sequencing was carried out using naive CD4+ T cells from blood. The TCR was taken from a man younger than 45 with type 1 diabetes. CDR3 bases: TGTGCCAGCAGCACCCTAGCGGGAGGGCACACAGATACGCAGTATTTT. This gives the protein CASSTLAGGHTDTQYF.